Below are 9 T cell receptor beta chains sequenced from a single sample in a study of blood T cell repertoires in COVID-19. The assay was immunoSEQ multiplex PCR, and TCRdb's table has in-frame clones only and misses some. In the table there are around 160,000 clones, about 77% of which are singletons. Specimen: peripheral blood. Receptors were obtained from a woman of 80 years or more with acute or convalescent COVID-19.

The genes are TRBV7-9 and TRBJ2-7; 9 positions match TRBD2. After removal of 2 bases from V and 4 bases from J, the junction contained 6 bases not matched to a gene. The V gene's germline CDR1 is SEHNR and CDR2 FQNEAQ (reference sequence). This CDR3 contains 15 residues. CDR3 sequence reads: CASSLKSSGGYEQYF. For the CDR3, the DNA is TGTGCCAGCAGCTTAAAGAGTAGCGGGGGTTACGAGCAGTACTTC.

The CDR3 nucleotides read TGTGCCAGCAGTTGGCAGGGTGAGGAGACCCAGTACTTC. This sequence encodes CASSWQGEETQYF. The chain couples TRBV12-3 or TRBV12-4 to TRBJ2-5; a possible D gene is TRBD1 (5 bases). The CDR3 loop spans 13 amino acids. V lost 4 bases, J lost 5 bases, and 11 bases lay in between.

This chain uses TRBV7-8 with TRBJ2-7, with D possibly matching TRBD1 (6 bases). The CDR3 sequence is 16 residues long. Trimming stripped 3 bases from V and 2 bases from J, with 17 bases between. CDR1 SGHVS and CDR2 FQNEAQ come from the germline V gene. CDR3: CASSFGVAQGTYEQYF. The CDR3 region has the DNA TGTGCCAGCAGCTTCGGGGTGGCCCAGGGGACCTACGAGCAGTACTTC.

As for this clone: Its ends do not fully match the called genes, so a read error is possible. V usage is TRBV28 and J usage is TRBJ1-5; possibly TRBD1 for D (6 bases). The CDR3 totals 15 residues. Germline loops: CDR1 MDHEN, CDR2 SYDVKM. DNA of the CDR3: TGTGCCAGTAGTTTAATAGGGGGTCCGTATCAGCCCCAGCATTTT. The encoded protein is CASSLIGGPYQPQHF.

Many counts were recorded for this clone. Other nucleotide sequences from this sample produce the same CDR3. The chain couples TRBV11-3 to TRBJ2-1; maybe TRBD1 (6 bases). From germline, CDR1 is SGHNT and CDR2 YENEEA. V dropped 0 bases and J dropped 6 bases, with 6 bases sitting between them. The CDR3 has 13 amino acids. The CDR3 loop reads CASSLEGGNEQFF. Here the CDR3 DNA reads TGTGCCAGCAGCTTAGAAGGGGGCAATGAGCAGTTCTTC.

The genes are TRBV3-1 (or the pseudogene TRBV3-2) and TRBJ2-5; 7 nucleotides agree with TRBD2. The CDR3 spans 15 residues. Trimming took 1 base from V and 6 from J; bases not matched to a gene: 8. Germline-derived CDR1 and CDR2 are LGHDT and YNNKEL (reference sequence). The CDR3 is CASSQVRGSGKTQYF. The CDR3, as DNA: TGTGCCAGCAGCCAAGTTCGAGGGAGCGGGAAGACCCAGTACTTC.

This chain connects TRBV10-2 to TRBJ2-1, with D possibly TRBD2 on 6 matching bases. The length of the CDR3 is 15 residues. In germline, CDR1 is WSHSY, CDR2 SAAADI. With 5 bases removed from V and 2 bases from J, the gap between germline ends came to 13 bases. CDR3 residues: CASSRRGLAYNEQFF. The CDR3 DNA reads TGCGCCAGCAGTCGGCGGGGCCTGGCCTACAATGAGCAGTTCTTC.

V gene TRBV7-3 combines with J gene TRBJ2-1; D might be TRBD2 (6 bases). V was clipped by 3 bases and J by 6 bases, with 9 bases between them. The CDR3 has 13 amino acids. From germline, CDR1 is SGHTA and CDR2 FQGTGA. In nucleotides, the CDR3 is TGTGCCAGCAGCTTGGAGGGCGTCAATGAGCAGTTCTTC. Translating gives CASSLEGVNEQFF.

The chain is built from TRBV5-1 and TRBJ1-6, with 7 bases aligning to TRBD1. The CDR3 sequence is 17 residues long. CDR1 and CDR2 (germline): SGHRS, YFSETQ. Trimming took 3 bases from V and 7 from J; bases not matched to a gene: 13. This CDR3 is CASSSGTVGSENSPLHF. DNA of the CDR3: TGCGCCAGCAGCTCCGGGACAGTGGGCTCTGAAAATTCACCCCTCCACTTT. The variable domain in full, with the rest retrieved from reference TRBV5-1 and TRBJ1-6, is KAGVTQTPRYLIKTRGQQVTLSCSPISGHRSVSWYQQTPGQGLQFLFEYFSETQRNKGNFPGRFSGRQFSNSRSEMNVSTLELGDSALYLCASSSGTVGSENSPLHFGNGTRLTVT.